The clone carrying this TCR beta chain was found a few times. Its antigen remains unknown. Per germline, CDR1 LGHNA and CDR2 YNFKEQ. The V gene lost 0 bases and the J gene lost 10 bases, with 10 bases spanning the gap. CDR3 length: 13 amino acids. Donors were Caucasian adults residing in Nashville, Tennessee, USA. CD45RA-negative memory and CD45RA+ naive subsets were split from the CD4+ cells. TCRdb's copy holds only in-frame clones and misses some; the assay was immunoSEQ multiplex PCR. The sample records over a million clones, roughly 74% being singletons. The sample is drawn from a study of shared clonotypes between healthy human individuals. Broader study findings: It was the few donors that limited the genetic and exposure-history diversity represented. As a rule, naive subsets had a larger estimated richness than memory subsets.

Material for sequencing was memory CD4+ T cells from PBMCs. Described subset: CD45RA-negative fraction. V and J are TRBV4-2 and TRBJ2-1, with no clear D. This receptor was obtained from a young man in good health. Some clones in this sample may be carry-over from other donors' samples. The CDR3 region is CASSQEALGEQFF. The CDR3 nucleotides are TGTGCCAGCAGCCAAGAGGCCCTGGGGGAGCAGTTCTTC.